The 29 T cell receptor beta chains in this list originate from one sample, sequenced in a study of T cells after yellow fever vaccination. One entry per CDR3 protein, called by TCRdb with MiXCR from the 5' RACE reads. The sample carries about 220,000 distinct CDR3 sequences, less than 3.5% recorded once. Sequencing was performed on CD4+ T cells sorted from PBMCs, taken 10 days after the yellow fever booster vaccination. These receptors all come from a man younger than 35 who received the YFV17D yellow fever vaccine.

The rearrangement links TRBV29-1 to TRBJ1-2, with D maybe TRBD1 (6 bases). CDR3 length: 13 amino acids. Germline V CDR1 and CDR2: SQVTM, ANQGSEA. V was clipped by 4 bases and J by 4 bases, with 13 bases between them. DNA of the CDR3: TGCAGCGTTGGAGGGGGAGGGGGCTATGGCTACACCTTC. This encodes CSVGGGGGYGYTF.

This clonotype was counted only a few times. V gene TRBV6-6 combines with J gene TRBJ1-5; D is uncertain. The germline V gene encodes CDR1 MNHNY and CDR2 SVGAGI (reference sequence). V was pared by 8 bases and J by 0 bases, with 14 bases between. The CDR3 sequence is 15 residues long. The CDR3 nucleotides read TGTGCCAGCGACGGGGAAGACGATAGCAATCAGCCCCAGCATTTT. Its translation: CASDGEDDSNQPQHF.

The chain combines TRBV6-5 with TRBJ2-3; D may be TRBD1 (5 bases). This CDR3 has 14 amino acids. V lost 1 base and J lost 1, with 6 bases in between. The V gene's germline CDR1 is MNHEY and CDR2 SVGAGI. CDR3 protein: CASSYLQGTDTQYF. CDR3 DNA: TGTGCCAGCAGTTACTTACAGGGCACAGATACGCAGTATTTT.

There are a few counts of this clonotype. CDR3 DNA sequence: TGTGCCAGCAGCGGACTAGCTGGCGGGGAGCTGTTTTTT. Translation gives CASSGLAGGELFF. The chain employs TRBV9 and TRBJ2-2, with 7 nucleotides matching TRBD2. Germline V gene lookup returns CDR1 SGDLS and CDR2 YYNGEE. The CDR3 totals 13 residues. With 3 bases clipped from V and 7 bases from J, the junction kept 3 bases outside the gene matches.

This clonotype was counted only a few times. The rearrangement uses TRBV30 and TRBJ1-3; possible D gene TRBD1, 6 bases. The CDR3 consists of 14 residues. The germline CDR1 and CDR2 sequences are GTSNPN and SVGIG (reference sequence). V was trimmed by 2 bases and J by 1 base, leaving 9 bases between them. In nucleotides, the CDR3 is TGTGCCTGGAGTTGGGGGGCTTCTGGAAACACCATATATTTT. Its translation: CAWSWGASGNTIYF.

This clonotype was picked up many times. The chain combines TRBV12-5 with TRBJ2-2; D may be TRBD1 or TRBD2 (5 bases each). The germline CDR1 and CDR2 sequences are LGHNT and FRNRAP. CDR3 length equals 14 residues. The V and J ends lost 5 bases and 5 bases respectively, with 12 bases between them. CDR3 in DNA: TGTGCTAGTGGTCCCGGGGCTATGACCGGGGAGCTGTTTTTT. It codes for CASGPGAMTGELFF.

In this sample, this clonotype turned up many times. CDR3 loop: CASSQTGYYGYTF. The CDR3 DNA is TGTGCCAGCAGCCAGACAGGGTACTATGGCTACACCTTC. The chain joins TRBV7-2 to TRBJ1-2, with 7 bases identical to TRBD1. In germline, CDR1 is SGHTA, CDR2 FQGNSA. The CDR3 length is 13 residues. Trimming took 5 bases from V and 3 from J; bases not matched to a gene: 3.

This clonotype has a count of ten or more. V and J are TRBV7-9 and TRBJ2-1, with D possibly being TRBD1 or TRBD2 (5 bases each). Germline V gene sequence: CDR1 SEHNR, CDR2 FQNEAQ (reference sequence). V was pared by 5 bases and J by 7 bases, with 21 bases between. The CDR3 covers 16 residues. CDR3 in amino acids: CASSRGPQGRRNEQFF. CDR3 sequence (DNA): TGTGCCAGCAGCAGGGGCCCCCAGGGACGTCGGAATGAGCAGTTCTTC.

This clonotype was seen a few times. J is TRBJ2-5 and V is TRBV11-2; TRBD1 agrees at 8 bases. Germline assignment: CDR1 SGHAT and CDR2 FQNNGV. The CDR3 runs to 17 residues. V lost 0 bases and J lost 6; bases outside the gene matches: 12. The CDR3 loop is CASSLDPGRGLFKTQYF. As DNA, the CDR3 is TGTGCCAGCAGCTTAGATCCGGGCAGGGGGCTTTTTAAGACCCAGTACTTC. The full variable domain, rest sourced from reference TRBV11-2 and TRBJ2-5, is EAGVAQSPRYKIIEKRQSVAFWCNPISGHATLYWYQQILGQGPKLLIQFQNNGVVDDSQLPKDRFSAERLKGVDSTLKIQPAKLEDSAVYLCASSLDPGRGLFKTQYFGPGTRLLVL.

This chain joins TRBV5-1 and TRBJ2-5; D might be TRBD2 (6 bases). CDR3 length: 15 amino acids. V dropped 3 bases and J dropped 2 bases, with 14 bases sitting between them. CDR1 SGHRS and CDR2 YFSETQ come from the germline V gene. CDR3 amino acids: CASSWGVQEQETQYF. The DNA for the CDR3 is TGCGCCAGCAGCTGGGGGGTACAGGAGCAAGAGACCCAGTACTTC.

In this sample, this clonotype turned up many times. The rearrangement joins TRBV9 to TRBJ1-4; D remains ambiguous. CDR1 SGDLS and CDR2 YYNGEE come from the germline V gene. V was trimmed by 0 bases and J by 7 bases, leaving 13 bases between them. There are 15 residues in the CDR3. The CDR3 DNA reads as TGTGCCAGCAGCGTAGCAGCGGGGTTGGGTGAAAAACTGTTTTTT. This codes for CASSVAAGLGEKLFF.

This clonotype was detected ten times or more. The V and J genes are TRBV3-1 and TRBJ1-5; D is unclear. V was cut by 0 bases and J by 2 bases, with 5 bases left in between. This CDR3 has 14 residues. Germline CDR1 is LGHDT and CDR2 is YNNKEL (reference sequence). The CDR3: CASSQEWGNQPQHF. DNA of the CDR3: TGTGCCAGCAGCCAAGAATGGGGCAATCAGCCCCAGCATTTT.

This clonotype was seen at least ten times. The rearrangement links TRBV29-1 to TRBJ2-1, with unresolved D. CDR1 is SQVTM, CDR2 ANQGSEA, per germline. The CDR3 loop spans 9 amino acids. The ends were cut back, 7 bases at V and 5 bases at J, with 3 bases in the middle. The CDR3 nucleotides are TGCAGCGCAGACAATGAGCAGTTCTTC. Translating it yields CSADNEQFF.

This clonotype was found a few times. This rearrangement joins TRBV3-1 to TRBJ2-5; the match to TRBD2 covers 8 bases. There are 15 residues in the CDR3. Germline V gives CDR1 LGHDT, CDR2 YNNKEL (reference sequence). The V and J ends lost 1 base and 5 bases, in that order; junction bases with no gene match: 6. CDR3 in DNA: TGTGCCAGCAGCCAAGTCCGGACTAGCTTCGAGACCCAGTACTTC. It translates to CASSQVRTSFETQYF.

This clonotype was counted at least ten times. This chain connects TRBV9 to TRBJ2-3; weak D call: TRBD2 (5 bases). With 0 bases removed from V and 3 bases from J, the gap between germline ends came to 11 bases. Germline V gene data show CDR1 as SGDLS and CDR2 as YYNGEE. The CDR3 totals 15 residues. As DNA, the CDR3 is TGTGCCAGCAGCGTAGACGGGGTTGGGACAGATACGCAGTATTTT. It is translated as CASSVDGVGTDTQYF. Using reference TRBV9 and TRBJ2-3 for the parts outside the CDR3, the full variable domain is DSGVTQTPKHLITATGQRVTLRCSPRSGDLSVYWYQQSLDQGLQFLIQYYNGEERAKGNILERFSAQQFPDLHSELNLSSLELGDSALYFCASSVDGVGTDTQYFGPGTRLTVL.

This clonotype was recorded at least ten times. The chain has TRBV2 and TRBJ2-2, with D tentatively TRBD1 or TRBD2 (5 bases each). Trimming took off 0 bases at V and 4 bases at J, with 6 bases between the two ends. The CDR3 is made up of 14 amino acids. Germline lookup yields CDR1 SNHLY and CDR2 FYNNEI. CDR3 in amino acids: CASSEAGGTGELFF. The CDR3 nucleotides read TGTGCCAGCAGTGAAGCTGGGGGCACCGGGGAGCTGTTTTTT.

This chain connects TRBV6-2 or TRBV6-3 to TRBJ2-1, with 12 bases lining up with TRBD2. The length of the CDR3 is 18 residues. Germline trimming cut 4 bases from V and 2 bases from J; bases unmatched to any gene: 9. Germline assignment: CDR1 MNHEY and CDR2 SVGEGT. In DNA form, the CDR3 reads TGTGCCAGCAGTTGGACCGGACTAGCGGGGAATACCTACAATGAGCAGTTCTTC. Amino acids: CASSWTGLAGNTYNEQFF.

This clonotype was detected a few times. The CDR3 loop reads CASSQGQGAGYGYTF. In DNA, the CDR3 is TGCGCCAGCAGCCAAGGACAGGGGGCTGGGTATGGCTACACCTTC. The chain carries TRBV4-1 and TRBJ1-2, with 10 nucleotides matching TRBD1. Trimming removed 1 base from V and 5 bases from J; junction bases left unmatched: 4. The CDR3 has 15 amino acids. Germline CDR1 and CDR2: MGHRA and YSYEKL.

In its sample, this clonotype was seen a few times. This chain connects TRBV6-1 to TRBJ2-1; 8 bases match TRBD2. The CDR3 is made up of 16 amino acids. Germline V gives CDR1 MNHNS, CDR2 SASEGT. J gave up 0 bases and V 1 base, and 2 bases lay outside the gene matches. The CDR3, as DNA: TGTGCCAGCAGTGAAGAACTAGCGGACTCCTACAATGAGCAGTTCTTC. Amino acids: CASSEELADSYNEQFF.

This clonotype was recorded many times. The chain has TRBV3-1 and TRBJ1-1, with D perhaps TRBD1 (6 bases). Between the trimmed V and J ends, which lost 10 bases and 4 bases, there was a span of 16 bases. CDR1 is LGHDT, CDR2 YNNKEL, per germline (reference sequence). This CDR3 has 13 amino acids. CDR3 in DNA: TGTGCCACTACGATGACAGGCGGCACTGAAGCTTTCTTT. Encoded protein: CATTMTGGTEAFF.

This clonotype was seen repeatedly, ten times or more. The chain carries TRBV7-9 and TRBJ2-1, with D perhaps TRBD1 (5 bases). The CDR3 is 13 residues long. The V gene's germline CDR1 is SEHNR and CDR2 FQNEAQ (reference sequence). Trimming pared 0 bases from V and 7 bases from J, leaving 7 bases between. CDR3: CASSLAQGNEQFF. CDR3 nucleotide sequence: TGTGCCAGCAGCTTAGCGCAGGGAAATGAGCAGTTCTTC.

This clonotype was seen a few times. J is TRBJ2-5 and V is TRBV14; the D is unclear. Germline loops: CDR1 SGHDN, CDR2 FVKESK. The CDR3 spans 16 residues. The ends were cut back, 4 bases at V and 2 bases at J, with 17 bases in the middle. The DNA for the CDR3 is TGTGCCAGCAGCCGCGTCCCTTATACCCGGCAAGAGACCCAGTACTTC. Protein sequence: CASSRVPYTRQETQYF.

The chain joins TRBV6-5 to TRBJ1-2; D not resolved. The CDR3 extends over 14 amino acids. Trimming removed 2 bases from V and 8 bases from J, with 15 bases in between. The germline V gene encodes CDR1 MNHEY and CDR2 SVGAGI. CDR3 amino acids: CASSYGAPQSGYTF. The CDR3, as DNA: TGTGCCAGCAGTTACGGAGCCCCTCAGTCCGGCTACACCTTC.

The chain combines TRBV6-5 with TRBJ2-7, with 9 bases fitting TRBD1. Germline V gives CDR1 MNHEY, CDR2 SVGAGI. This CDR3 comprises 14 residues. Trimming took 7 bases from V and 0 from J; bases not matched to a gene: 4. The CDR3 sequence: CASTGTGSSYEQYF. The CDR3 DNA follows: TGTGCCAGCACCGGGACAGGGTCCTCCTACGAGCAGTACTTC.

The rearrangement links TRBV4-2 to TRBJ2-5; no clear D. Trimming removed 8 bases from V and 5 bases from J, with 15 bases in between. CDR3 length equals 13 residues. Germline lookup yields CDR1 LGHNA and CDR2 YNFKEQ. The DNA for the CDR3 is TGTGCCAGCTCCGAGGCCGGCGGTGAGACCCAGTACTTC. As protein: CASSEAGGETQYF.

This clonotype was observed a few times. The chain recombines TRBV5-4 with TRBJ2-6, with 7 bases aligning to TRBD1. The CDR3 consists of 15 residues. Germline V gives CDR1 SGHNT, CDR2 YYREEE (reference sequence). V lost 4 bases and J lost 3; bases outside the gene matches: 4. DNA of the CDR3: TGTGCCAGCAGCAGGGGACAGCGTGGGGCCAACGTCCTGACTTTC. It codes for CASSRGQRGANVLTF.

The table lists this clonotype with many counts. V and J are TRBV6-5 and TRBJ2-7; D might be TRBD2 (5 bases). CDR3 size: 13 residues. Germline CDR1 is MNHEY and CDR2 is SVGAGI. Trimming pared 10 bases from V and 0 bases from J, leaving 13 bases between. CDR3: CATRERSSYEQYV. CDR3 nucleotide sequence: TGTGCCACCCGTGAGCGGAGCTCCTACGAGCAGTACGTC.

This clonotype was counted between two and nine times. This rearrangement joins TRBV10-3 to TRBJ1-2; 10 positions match TRBD1. The ends lost 6 bases at V and 3 bases at J; junction bases unmatched: 4. The CDR3 is 14 residues long. Germline loops: CDR1 ENHRY, CDR2 SYGVKD. The CDR3 spells CAIREGQGHYGYTF. The CDR3 DNA follows: TGTGCCATCAGGGAGGGACAGGGGCACTATGGCTACACCTTC.

This clonotype was seen at least ten times. The genes are TRBV28 and TRBJ1-1; D might be TRBD1 (5 bases). The V and J ends lost 7 bases and 1 base respectively, with 13 bases between them. The CDR3 length is 14 residues. Germline CDR1 reads MDHEN; CDR2 reads SYDVKM. The CDR3 reads CASIPGQGNTEAFF. The CDR3 DNA follows: TGTGCCAGCATTCCAGGGCAGGGGAACACTGAAGCTTTCTTT. The full variable domain, with the rest looked up from reference TRBV28 and TRBJ1-1, is DVKVTQSSRYLVKRTGEKVFLECVQDMDHENMFWYRQDPGLGLRLIYFSYDVKMKEKGDIPEGYSVSREKKERFSLILESASTNQTSMYLCASIPGQGNTEAFFGQGTRLTVV.